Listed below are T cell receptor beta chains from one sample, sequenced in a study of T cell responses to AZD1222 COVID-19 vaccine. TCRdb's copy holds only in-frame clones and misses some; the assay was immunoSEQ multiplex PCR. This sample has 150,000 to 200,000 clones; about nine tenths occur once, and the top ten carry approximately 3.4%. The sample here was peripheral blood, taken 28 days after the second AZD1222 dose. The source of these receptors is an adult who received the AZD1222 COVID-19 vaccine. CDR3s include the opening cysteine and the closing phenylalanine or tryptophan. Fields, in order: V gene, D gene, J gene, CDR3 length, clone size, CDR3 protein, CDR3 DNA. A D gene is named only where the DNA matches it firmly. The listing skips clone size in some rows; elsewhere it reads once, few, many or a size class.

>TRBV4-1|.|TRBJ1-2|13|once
CASSQGSRYGYTF
TGCGCCAGCAGCCAGGGGTCTCGCTATGGCTACACCTTC
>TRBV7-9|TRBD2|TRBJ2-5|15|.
CASSLASSGLRTQYF
TGTGCCAGCAGCTTAGCGTCTAGCGGCTTAAGGACCCAGTACTTC
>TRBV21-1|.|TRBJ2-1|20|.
CASSLCAGTSGSRFYNEQFF
TGTGCCAGCAGCCTATGCGCCGGGACTAGCGGGAGTCGGTTCTACAATGAGCAGTTCTTC
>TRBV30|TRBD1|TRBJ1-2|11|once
CAWMTGGLPRF
TGTGCCTGGATGACAGGGGGCCTACCCCGCTTC
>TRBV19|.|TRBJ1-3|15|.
CASSIGGVSGNTIYF
TGTGCCAGTAGTATTGGGGGGGTCTCTGGAAACACCATATATTTT
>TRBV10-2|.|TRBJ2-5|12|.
CASSYKQETQYF
TGCGCCAGCAGTTATAAACAAGAGACCCAGTACTTC
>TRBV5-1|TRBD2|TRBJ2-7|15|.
CASSKSGSLSYEQYF
TGCGCCAGCAGCAAGAGCGGGAGTCTCTCCTACGAGCAGTACTTC
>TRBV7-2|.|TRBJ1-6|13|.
CASSSSGNSPLHF
TGTGCCAGCAGCTCCTCAGGGAACTCACCCCTCCACTTT
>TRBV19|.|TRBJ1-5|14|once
CAIAPRGRNQPQHF
TGTGCCATCGCACCCCGCGGGCGCAATCAGCCCCAGCATTTT
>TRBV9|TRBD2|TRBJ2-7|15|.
CASSRTSGRGNEQYF
TGTGCCAGCAGCCGGACTAGCGGGAGGGGGAACGAGCAGTACTTC
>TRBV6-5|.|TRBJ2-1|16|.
CASSYSEQRAYNEQFF
TGTGCCAGCAGTTACTCGGAGCAGCGGGCCTACAATGAGCAGTTCTTC
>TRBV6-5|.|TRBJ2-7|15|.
CASSYSRGGSYEQYF
TGTGCCAGCAGTTACTCGAGGGGGGGATCCTACGAGCAGTACTTC
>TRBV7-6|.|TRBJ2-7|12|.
CASSLVAGEQYF
TGTGCCAGCAGCTTAGTCGCCGGTGAGCAGTACTTC
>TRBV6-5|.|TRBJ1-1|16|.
CASSSALFRGNTEAFF
TGTGCCAGCAGTTCCGCCCTATTCAGGGGGAACACTGAAGCTTTCTTT
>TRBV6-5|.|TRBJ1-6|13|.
CASNGQRNSPLHF
TGTGCCAGCAACGGACAGAGAAATTCACCCCTCCACTTT
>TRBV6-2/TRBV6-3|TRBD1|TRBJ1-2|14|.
CASTPQGARSGYTF
TGTGCCAGCACCCCACAGGGGGCCCGGAGTGGCTACACCTTC
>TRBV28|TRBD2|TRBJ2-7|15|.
CASSPSSGTPHEQYF
TGTGCCAGCAGTCCATCTAGCGGGACCCCCCACGAGCAGTACTTC
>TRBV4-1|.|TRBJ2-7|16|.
CASSLRSLVASYEQYF
TGCGCCAGCAGCCTCCGAAGTCTAGTGGCCAGCTACGAGCAGTACTTC
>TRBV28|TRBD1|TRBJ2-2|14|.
CASTMWDRAGELFF
TGTGCCAGCACGATGTGGGACAGGGCCGGGGAGCTGTTTTTT
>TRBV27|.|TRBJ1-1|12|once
CASCSGPTEAFF
TGTGCCAGCTGTAGTGGGCCCACTGAAGCTTTCTTT
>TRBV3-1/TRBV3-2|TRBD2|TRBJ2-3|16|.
CASSHLAGGPADTQYF
TGTGCCAGCAGCCATCTAGCGGGAGGGCCGGCAGATACGCAGTATTTT
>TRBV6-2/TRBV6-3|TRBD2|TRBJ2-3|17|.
CASSLPPTSGSTGTQYF
TGTGCCAGCAGTTTACCCCCCACTAGCGGGAGCACGGGTACGCAGTATTTT
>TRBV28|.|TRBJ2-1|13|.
CASSLAGLNEQFF
TGTGCCAGCAGCCTAGCCGGATTAAATGAGCAGTTCTTC
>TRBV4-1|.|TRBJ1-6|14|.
CASSQEQFNSPLHF
TGCGCCAGCAGCCAAGAACAGTTTAATTCACCCCTCCACTTT
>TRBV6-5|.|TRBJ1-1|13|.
CASSYLVNTEAFF
TGTGCCAGCAGTTATTTGGTGAACACTGAAGCTTTCTTT
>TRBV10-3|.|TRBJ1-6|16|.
CAISETPGPYNSPLHF
TGTGCCATCAGTGAAACTCCGGGACCCTATAATTCACCCCTCCACTTT
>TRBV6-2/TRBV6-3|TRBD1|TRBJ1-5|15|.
CASSPDRGQGQPQHF
TGTGCCAGCAGTCCGGACAGGGGGCAGGGTCAGCCCCAGCATTTT
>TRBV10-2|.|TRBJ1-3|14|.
CASSADRRGNTIYF
TGCGCCAGCAGCGCAGACAGGCGAGGAAACACCATATATTTT
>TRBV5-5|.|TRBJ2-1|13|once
CASSLWSYNEQFF
TGTGCCAGCAGCTTGTGGTCCTACAATGAGCAGTTCTTC